One sample yielded the 2 T cell receptor beta chains listed below, sequenced in a study of OX40 agonist ivuxolimab in advanced cancers. TCRdb's table, derived via immunoSEQ multiplex PCR, lists solely in-frame clones and lacks some. The table lists tens of thousands of clones, around 94% of them singletons. The sequences come from CD4+ or CD8+ T cells sorted from blood, collected in a trial of the OX40 agonist ivuxolimab. Every receptor here comes from an adult with an advanced solid tumor such as melanoma, head and neck, liver or kidney cancer.

The V and J genes are TRBV27 and TRBJ2-7; 9 bases agree with TRBD1. V shed 4 bases and J 2 bases; nucleotides not matched to a gene: 3. This CDR3 region has 14 residues. Germline V gene sequence: CDR1 MNHEY, CDR2 SMNVEV (reference sequence). The CDR3 sequence is CASSSTGGTYEQYF. The CDR3 DNA reads TGTGCCAGCAGTTCGACAGGGGGAACCTACGAGCAGTACTTC.

V and J are TRBV7-9 and TRBJ2-7; 7 bases match TRBD2. CDR1 SEHNR and CDR2 FQNEAQ come from the germline V gene (reference sequence). Unmatched junction bases numbered 8, after V lost 5 bases and J lost 7 bases. The CDR3 is made up of 13 amino acids. In DNA, the CDR3 is TGTGCCAGCAGCCCCGCGGGGGAGGGGGAGCAGTACTTC. Encoded protein: CASSPAGEGEQYF.